The entry below gives a single T cell receptor (beta chain) sequence along with its context. In germline, CDR1 is SQVTM, CDR2 ANQGSEA. V was clipped by 5 bases and J by 3 bases, with 13 bases between them. This CDR3 has 13 residues. These data come from a study of blood T cell repertoires in COVID-19. About the research overall: The origin of the acute and convalescent COVID-19 samples was the United States, Italy and Spain. T cells, B-cell-depleted T cells, or PBMCs supplied cDNA or gDNA.

Per the study methods: The assay estimated nucleated cells by amplifying reference gene primers. The method was immunoSEQ multiplex PCR; TCRdb's version includes in-frame clones alone and lacks a portion of them. Clone size and V and J calls were adopted from that table, with D and trimming inferred from the DNA. The repertoire holds fewer than 25,000 clones, with around nine tenths as singletons. Material: peripheral blood. The TCR comes from a human donor with acute or convalescent COVID-19. The donor label of this sample is uncertain. V and J are TRBV29-1 and TRBJ1-2, with D tentatively TRBD1 (6 bases). In DNA form, the CDR3 reads TGCAGCGTTTATGGACAGCCCTACTATGGCTACACCTTC. It yields the protein CSVYGQPYYGYTF.